The 20 T cell receptor beta chains presented below share a single source sample, sequenced in a study of blood T cell repertoires in COVID-19. Some clones are missing from TCRdb's copy, which holds only in-frame ones; the method was immunoSEQ multiplex PCR. The profile shows about 320,000 clones, about 92% of them singletons. The sample was PBMCs or T cells enriched from blood (not recorded which). These receptors were collected from a man aged 55-75 years who had recovered from COVID-19.

V usage is TRBV5-4 and J usage is TRBJ2-1; TRBD2 might be the D (5 bases). Germline V gene lookup returns CDR1 SGHNT and CDR2 YYREEE (reference sequence). The CDR3 sequence is 14 residues long. Trimming pared 4 bases from V and 10 bases from J, leaving 18 bases between. This CDR3 is CASSPSRDYWEQFF. DNA for the CDR3: TGTGCCAGCAGCCCCTCGAGGGATTATTGGGAGCAGTTCTTC.

This clone occurred once. The chain has TRBV2 and TRBJ1-4; D unresolved. Trimming shortened V by 6 bases and J by 14 bases, and 19 bases separated the two germline ends. The CDR3 spans 13 residues. Germline V CDR1 and CDR2: SNHLY, FYNNEI. CDR3 protein: CASSQKSDGTLFF. Written as DNA, the CDR3 is TGTGCCAGCAGCCAAAAAAGCGACGGAACCCTGTTTTTT.

The chain combines TRBV13 with TRBJ2-1, with 9 nucleotides matching TRBD2. The CDR3 has 17 residues. V shed 4 bases and J 8 bases; nucleotides not matched to a gene: 15. Germline assignment: CDR1 PRHDT and CDR2 FYEKMQ (reference sequence). Here the CDR3 reads CASSSRSRASGIHEQFF. The CDR3 coding sequence is TGTGCCAGCAGCTCCCGGTCGAGGGCTAGCGGGATCCATGAGCAGTTCTTC.

This clone was seen a single time. The V call is TRBV5-8, the J call TRBJ1-1, with D uncertain. This CDR3 has 14 residues. Trimming took off 0 bases at V and 0 bases at J, with 6 bases between the two ends. Germline CDR1 and CDR2: SGHTS and YDEGEE. The CDR3 coding sequence is TGTGCCAGCAGCTTGGCGGGGATGAACACTGAAGCTTTCTTT. It codes for CASSLAGMNTEAFF.

Here the CDR3 reads CASSYPLNTEAFF. The CDR3 DNA sequence: TGTGCCAGCAGTTACCCCTTGAACACTGAAGCTTTCTTT. The chain combines TRBV6-6 with TRBJ1-1; unclear D gene. The CDR3 is 13 residues long. Germline V gene sequence: CDR1 MNHNY, CDR2 SVGAGI (reference sequence). V lost 2 bases to trimming and J lost 0 bases, with 4 bases between them.

The chain carries TRBV5-6 and TRBJ2-3; 9 bases fit TRBD1. Per the germline V gene, CDR1 is SGHDT and CDR2 is YYEEEE. The CDR3 spans 14 residues. The V gene end was trimmed by 0 bases and the J gene end by 5 bases; junction bases not matched to a gene: 1. CDR3 bases: TGTGCCAGCAGCTTGGTGACAGGGGGAGATACGCAGTATTTT. This sequence encodes CASSLVTGGDTQYF.

The rearrangement joins TRBV6-1 to TRBJ1-3; possible D gene TRBD1, 5 bases. Germline lookup yields CDR1 MNHNS and CDR2 SASEGT. The CDR3 covers 16 residues. Trimming took off 4 bases at V and 0 bases at J, with 13 bases between the two ends. CDR3 sequence (DNA): TGTGCCAGCAGTGGGACATCGGAGCCCTCTGGAAACACCATATATTTT. Amino acids: CASSGTSEPSGNTIYF.

This clone appeared once. The chain is built from TRBV6-5 and TRBJ2-1, with D perhaps matching TRBD2 (6 bases). CDR1 and CDR2 (germline): MNHEY, SVGAGI. The CDR3 is 15 residues long. Deletions cut 5 bases from V and 2 bases from J, with 13 bases between. CDR3 sequence: CASSTRETPYNEQFF. The CDR3 DNA is TGTGCCAGCAGTACACGGGAGACCCCCTACAATGAGCAGTTCTTC.

This chain uses TRBV7-9 with TRBJ2-7; 7 positions match TRBD1. Per the germline V gene, CDR1 is SEHNR and CDR2 is FQNEAQ (reference sequence). J gave up 3 bases and V 2 bases, and 4 bases lay outside the gene matches. CDR3 length equals 14 residues. The CDR3 here is CASSLTDRFYEQYF. The CDR3 nucleotides read TGTGCCAGCAGCTTAACGGACAGGTTCTACGAGCAGTACTTC.

The genes are TRBV12-3 or TRBV12-4 and TRBJ1-1; maybe TRBD1 (5 bases). The CDR3 is 12 amino acids. Trimming shortened V by 5 bases and J by 7 bases, and 11 bases separated the two germline ends. The CDR3 region has the DNA TGTGCCAGCAGTCCAAACCAGGGTGAAGCTTTCTTT. Amino acid sequence: CASSPNQGEAFF.

This chain joins TRBV4-3 and TRBJ1-6, with TRBD1 identical over 7 bases. The CDR3 runs 15 residues. Trimming took 0 bases from V and 9 from J; bases not matched to a gene: 5. The V gene's germline CDR1 is LGHNA and CDR2 YSLEER. CDR3 protein: CASSQDRDRVSPLHF. DNA for the CDR3: TGCGCCAGCAGCCAAGATAGGGACAGAGTTTCACCCCTCCACTTT.

The chain carries TRBV19 and TRBJ2-2; a weak D match, TRBD1 (5 bases). CDR1 is LNHDA and CDR2 is SQIVND in the germline V gene (reference sequence). The V gene lost 3 bases and the J gene lost 5 bases, with 7 bases spanning the gap. This CDR3 is built from 13 residues. The CDR3 nucleotides are TGTGCCAGTAGTATTCCAGGGACCGGGGAGCTGTTTTTT. It codes for CASSIPGTGELFF.

V is TRBV4-1 and J is TRBJ1-2, with D perhaps TRBD1 (5 bases). The germline CDR1 and CDR2 sequences are MGHRA and YSYEKL. The CDR3 extends over 15 amino acids. Trimming pared 0 bases from V and 7 bases from J, leaving 15 bases between. As DNA, the CDR3 is TGCGCCAGCAGCCAAGATACCCCCCGGGGGGGTGGCTACACCTTC. It codes for CASSQDTPRGGGYTF.

In this sample, this clone turned up once. The chain has TRBV6-1 and TRBJ1-2, with D perhaps TRBD1 (5 bases). Per the germline V gene, CDR1 is MNHNS and CDR2 is SASEGT. The CDR3 loop spans 14 amino acids. The V end lost 1 base, the J end lost 7 bases, and 13 bases lay between the germline ends. The CDR3 loop is CASSEVVLRGGYTF. For the CDR3, the DNA is TGTGCCAGCAGTGAAGTGGTCCTAAGGGGTGGCTACACCTTC.

This clone was observed a handful of times. The CDR3 region is CASTDRGASTGELFF. The CDR3 region has the DNA TGTGCCAGCACCGACCGGGGAGCATCCACCGGGGAGCTGTTTTTT. This chain connects TRBV2 to TRBJ2-2, with TRBD2 as a possible D gene (5 bases). V was trimmed by 7 bases and J by 4 bases, leaving 16 bases between them. Germline CDR1 and CDR2: SNHLY and FYNNEI. This CDR3 is 15 amino acids long.

The V call is TRBV4-1, the J call TRBJ1-5; TRBD1 might be the D (5 bases). There are 17 residues in the CDR3. V was trimmed by 1 base and J by 0 bases, leaving 13 bases between them. The germline CDR1 and CDR2 sequences are MGHRA and YSYEKL. DNA of the CDR3: TGCGCCAGCAGCCAAGGGACAAGAGGATATAGCAATCAGCCCCAGCATTTT. The encoded protein is CASSQGTRGYSNQPQHF.

The chain couples TRBV12-3 or TRBV12-4 to TRBJ1-2, with D perhaps matching TRBD1 (6 bases). There are 12 residues in the CDR3. The V and J ends lost 5 bases and 5 bases respectively, with 9 bases between them. The CDR3 loop reads CASSLQGYGYTF. CDR3 bases: TGTGCCAGCAGTCTTCAGGGGTATGGCTACACCTTC.

V gene TRBV13 combines with J gene TRBJ2-7; 10 nucleotides align to TRBD2. The germline CDR1 and CDR2 sequences are PRHDT and FYEKMQ (reference sequence). Trimming at V came to 3 bases and at J to 2 bases, leaving 7 bases not matched to a gene. The CDR3 extends over 16 amino acids. The CDR3 reads CASSFTTSGATYEQYF. CDR3 sequence (DNA): TGTGCCAGCAGCTTTACCACTAGCGGGGCCACCTACGAGCAGTACTTC.

The rearrangement uses TRBV27 and TRBJ1-4, with TRBD1 matching over 7 bases. The length of the CDR3 is 17 residues. The V gene end was trimmed by 0 bases and the J gene end by 8 bases; junction bases not matched to a gene: 12. CDR1 is MNHEY and CDR2 is SMNVEV in the germline V gene (reference sequence). This chain's CDR3 is CASSLSDIEGAGEKLFF. CDR3 DNA: TGTGCCAGCAGTTTATCGGATATAGAGGGGGCCGGGGAAAAACTGTTTTTT.

In DNA form, the CDR3 reads TGTGCCAGTAGTATGCAGAACTATGGCTACACCTTC. It encodes CASSMQNYGYTF. The gene calls are TRBV19 and TRBJ1-2; D not resolved. Germline V lookup: CDR1 LNHDA, CDR2 SQIVND (reference sequence). The V and J ends lost 3 bases and 2 bases respectively, with 4 bases between them. The CDR3 consists of 12 residues.